Reported below is one TCR beta chain. As yet, its antigen is unknown. Other DNA sequences from this sample encode an identical CDR3 as well. Libraries were prepared by immunoSEQ multiplex PCR; TCRdb keeps only in-frame clonotypes and omits some of them. The table records 1,400,000 or so clones, roughly 98.5% of them present only once. This entry belongs to a study of shared clonotypes between healthy human individuals. Points from the study as a whole: Roughly 5% of naive CD4 clonotypes were common to a few donors. Generation probabilities of non-shared clonotypes were lower (relative to those shared by all four donors).

Adult Caucasians living in Nashville, Tennessee made up all of the donors. Input material: naive CD4+ T cells sorted from blood. The subset was: CD45RA+ positively selected. The clonotype comes from a man in his thirties or forties in good health.

The CDR3 nucleotides are TGTGCCAGCTCACCTGCAGCGAACACCGGGGAGCTGTTTTTT. This encodes CASSPAANTGELFF. J is TRBJ2-2 and V is TRBV18; D is undetermined. The CDR3 is 14 residues long. Trimming took 3 bases from V and 0 from J, leaving 5 bases between them. Germline CDR1 KGHSH, CDR2 LQKENI.